This TCR beta chain derives from a study of blood T cells in healthy people across ages. Primers used in a second PCR of roughly 6 to 11 cycles were a sample-barcoded 5' primer and a J-beta primer mix. TCRdb used MiXCR to reprocess the 5' RACE reads, holding one entry per CDR3 protein. This repertoire shows about 1.6 million distinct CDR3 sequences, roughly 32% found once; its top ten account for about 10%. The germline gives CDR1 MGHRA, CDR2 YSYEKL. With 4 bases clipped from V and 7 bases from J, the junction kept 15 bases outside the gene matches. The CDR3 length is 17 residues. Sequencing used blood. V and J are TRBV4-1 and TRBJ2-5; TRBD1 matches at 10 bases. The receptor comes from a woman in her 30s in good health. The CDR3 nucleotides read TGCGCCAGCAGCCCAGACGCCGGGACAGGGGTTAAGGTGACCCAGTACTTC. Translated: CASSPDAGTGVKVTQYF.